This is a list of T cell receptor beta chains from one sample in a study of cytomegalovirus exposure and HLA in healthy donors. Using immunoSEQ multiplex PCR, the repertoire was profiled, and TCRdb retains in-frame clones only, with some absent. The table has 80,000 to 100,000 clones, 74% seen once. Sequencing input: PBMCs. The receptor set was obtained from a man under 40 in good health and CMV-seropositive. The CDR3 runs from the conserved cysteine through the conserved F or W. D genes are given only for firm matches. The listing skips clone size in some rows; elsewhere it reads once, few, many or a size class.

d_call | clone_size | j_call | v_call | cdr3_nt | cdr3_aa
TRBD2 | - | TRBJ2-2 | TRBV27 | TGTGCCAGCAGTCCCGGACTAGCGGGAGTACCCGGGGAGCTGTTTTTT | CASSPGLAGVPGELFF
- | - | TRBJ2-3 | TRBV4-3 | TGCGCCAGCAGCCAAGACAGGCATAGCACAGATACGCAGTATTTT | CASSQDRHSTDTQYF
- | few | TRBJ1-5 | TRBV4-1 | TGCGCCAGCAGCCAAGATGTGGCATCGCCCCAGCATTTT | CASSQDVASPQHF
TRBD1 | - | TRBJ2-3 | TRBV9 | TGTGCCAGCAGCCCTAGGACAGGGTTGGACTTAGATACGCAGTATTTT | CASSPRTGLDLDTQYF
- | - | TRBJ2-2 | TRBV5-1 | TGCGCCAGCAGCTTGGACAGTAACACCGGGGAGCTGTTTTTT | CASSLDSNTGELFF
TRBD1 | - | TRBJ2-5 | TRBV11-2 | TGTGCCAGCAGCCGAGCCGGGACAGGGCCCGTGACCCAGTACTTC | CASSRAGTGPVTQYF
TRBD1 | - | TRBJ2-3 | TRBV15 | TGTGCCACCAGCAGAGATAGGAGACAGGGGGACGATACGCAGTATTTT | CATSRDRRQGDDTQYF
TRBD1 | - | TRBJ1-2 | TRBV5-1 | TGCGCCAGCAGCTTGGATACAGGGGGCTATGGCTACACCTTC | CASSLDTGGYGYTF
- | - | TRBJ2-7 | TRBV27 | TGTGCCAGCAGTTTTCACAGGAAAGGCGAGCAGTACTTC | CASSFHRKGEQYF
- | few | TRBJ2-7 | TRBV5-8 | TGTGCCAGCAGCTTGGGACAGGTCTACGAGCAGTACTTC | CASSLGQVYEQYF
- | - | TRBJ2-2 | TRBV28 | TGTGCCAGCAGTTTCCGGGCGGGCACCGGGGAGCTGTTTTTT | CASSFRAGTGELFF
- | - | TRBJ2-1 | TRBV29-1 | TGCAGCGCCCCAGGCGGGAAGGGGGCAGGGTACAATGAGCAGTTCTTC | CSAPGGKGAGYNEQFF
TRBD1 | - | TRBJ2-7 | TRBV7-9 | TGTTCCAGCAGCTTAGTCGGGACAGGGGGCTACGAGCAGTACTTC | CSSSLVGTGGYEQYF
- | - | TRBJ2-1 | TRBV6-1 | TGTGCCAGCAGTGTGGGACACCCGCGTGCCTACAATGAGCAGTTCTTC | CASSVGHPRAYNEQFF
TRBD1 | - | TRBJ1-1 | TRBV6-6 | TGTGCCAGCACCCGAGACAGGGTGGGAGCTTTCTTT | CASTRDRVGAFF
- | - | TRBJ1-6 | TRBV9 | TGTGCCAGCAGCGACTTAGGGGCTGGGTCACCCCTCCACTTT | CASSDLGAGSPLHF
- | - | TRBJ1-3 | TRBV7-9 | TGTTCCAGCAGCCCCCCGGGAAACACCATATATTTT | CSSSPPGNTIYF
- | few | TRBJ1-3 | TRBV6-1 | TGTGCCAGCAGTGATGACATTGCCGGCACCATATATTTT | CASSDDIAGTIYF
- | - | TRBJ1-1 | TRBV4-1 | TGCGCCAGCAGCCAAGAAGAGAGGGGGGGGAACACTGAAGCTTTCTTT | CASSQEERGGNTEAFF
TRBD1 | - | TRBJ2-5 | TRBV29-1 | TGCAGCGTAGGGCAGGGACAGGGGCAAGAGACCCAGTACTTC | CSVGQGQGQETQYF
TRBD1 | - | TRBJ1-1 | TRBV9 | TGTGCCAGCAGTGTGACAGGGATGAGGTCTGAAGCTTTCTTT | CASSVTGMRSEAFF
TRBD1 | - | TRBJ2-7 | TRBV5-4 | TGTGCCAGCAGCTCCCGGACAGGGGGCGAGCAGTACTTC | CASSSRTGGEQYF
- | - | TRBJ2-5 | TRBV7-6 | TGTGCCAGCAGCTTAATGGCCACGGGGAGGGAGACCCAGTACTTC | CASSLMATGRETQYF
- | - | TRBJ1-1 | TRBV27 | TGTGCCAGCAGTGTCGAACTCAGGACGGGGAAATCTGAAGCTTTCTTT | CASSVELRTGKSEAFF
- | - | TRBJ2-3 | TRBV6-5 | TGTGCCAGCAGTCCCCCTGAGCGCACAGATACGCAGTATTTT | CASSPPERTDTQYF
- | once | TRBJ2-7 | TRBV5-1 | TGCGCCAGCAGCTTGACTGACAGCTCCTACGAGCAGTACTTC | CASSLTDSSYEQYF
- | - | TRBJ1-3 | TRBV4-2 | TGTGCCAGCAGCCAAGATGGGGGCGGGTTCTCTGGAAACACCATATATTTT | CASSQDGGGFSGNTIYF
- | - | TRBJ1-6 | TRBV6-5 | TGTGCCAGCAGACACAGGGTTGGCTATAATTCACCCCTCCACTTT | CASRHRVGYNSPLHF
- | - | TRBJ1-4 | TRBV7-8 | TGTGCCAGCAGCTTAGGAGGAAAACTGTTTTTT | CASSLGGKLFF
- | - | TRBJ1-2 | TRBV2 | TGTGCCAGCAGTGAAGGAGGGGGGGCGGAATCCTATGGCTACACCTTC | CASSEGGGAESYGYTF
TRBD1 | - | TRBJ1-1 | TRBV7-6 | TGTGCCAGCAGCCCGGGGACAGGGACGACTGAAGCTTTCTTT | CASSPGTGTTEAFF
TRBD2 | - | TRBJ2-7 | TRBV30 | TGTGCTAAAAGTGGTGTTAAGACTAGCGACATTAGGTACGAGCAGTACTTC | CAKSGVKTSDIRYEQYF
- | - | TRBJ1-1 | TRBV5-4 | TGTGCCAGCAGCTTAACAGAGAACACTGAAGCTTTCTTT | CASSLTENTEAFF
TRBD2 | - | TRBJ2-7 | TRBV19 | TGTGCCAGTAGCCCCAGAGTCGGCGGGGGGGCGGGGGAGCAGTACTTC | CASSPRVGGGAGEQYF
- | - | TRBJ2-3 | TRBV27 | TGTGCCAGCAGTTTATTGCCTCAGACAGATACGCAGTATTTT | CASSLLPQTDTQYF
- | - | TRBJ1-1 | TRBV5-1 | TGCGCCAGCAGCTTGTCGGGCGCCGAGGGCACTGAAGCTTTCTTT | CASSLSGAEGTEAFF
TRBD1 | - | TRBJ2-1 | TRBV4-1 | TGCGCCAGCAGACCTCGGGACATGGACAGGGGGCCCTACAATGAGCAGTTCTTC | CASRPRDMDRGPYNEQFF
TRBD1 | - | TRBJ1-6 | TRBV9 | TGTGCCAGCAGCGAGAGGGGGACAGATGCATCACCCCTCAACTTT | CASSERGTDASPLNF
TRBD1 | - | TRBJ1-2 | TRBV18 | TGTGCCAGCTCACCAGGATTCTCAGGGGGCGGCTATGGCTACACCTTC | CASSPGFSGGGYGYTF
TRBD1 | - | TRBJ2-7 | TRBV18 | TGTGCCAGCTCCCCTGGACAGGGGACCTACGAGCAGTACTTC | CASSPGQGTYEQYF
- | - | TRBJ2-7 | TRBV6-5 | TGTGCCAGCAGTTATATCGGGGTTTGGTACGAGCAGTACTTC | CASSYIGVWYEQYF